These T cell receptor beta chains were read from a single sample in a study of blood T cells in healthy people across ages. Using its own MiXCR run on the 5' RACE reads, TCRdb lists one record per CDR3 protein. This sample carries about 640,000 distinct CDR3 sequences, around 54% of them seen once, and the ten largest clones take roughly 34%. The sequenced sample consisted of blood. The receptors originated from a man in his fifties or sixties in good health. CDR3s leave out the opening cysteine and the closing phenylalanine or tryptophan. The D gene is left open where the match is weak. The size of a clone is reported for some rows only, either as once, few or many, or as a class for expanded clones.

TRBD1 | few | TRBV29-1 | SVEGPRGLGEKLF
- | - | TRBV20-1 | SARRGGYNSPLH
- | - | TRBV14 | ASSQGAAAKNIQY
TRBD1 | - | TRBV27 | ASATGQGRGYT
- | - | TRBV12-5 | ASGPPGYNEQF
- | - | TRBV20-1 | SARFSDRGWDTEAF
TRBD1 | - | TRBV28 | ASSSPQGSTEAF
- | many | TRBV6-1 | ASTVVHRALERNEQY
TRBD2 | - | TRBV7-9 | ASSLVSGGNNEQF
- | - | TRBV20-1 | SAPARVNSPLH
TRBD2 | - | TRBV10-3 | AIGGGARSNEQF
TRBD2 | once | TRBV4-1 | ASSHEGLEYSETQY
- | - | TRBV4-2 | ASSQVTMEETEQY
- | - | TRBV12-3/TRBV12-4 | ASSPGHSSYGYT
TRBD1 | once | TRBV6-5 | ASSRAKGTAYEAF
- | - | TRBV29-1 | SVIGWNEKLF
- | - | TRBV3-1 | ASSQGSGWNTQY
- | - | TRBV5-1 | ASSPPGGGSEAF
- | - | TRBV19 | ASSRGQRRAEAF
- | few | TRBV7-2 | ASSPDQRSLDTQY
- | - | TRBV5-1 | ASSLVSMQETQY
TRBD2 | - | TRBV20-1 | SAPLAGRGGAYNEQF
TRBD2 | once | TRBV7-2 | PSSRHGLAGLQETQY
TRBD1 | - | TRBV4-2 | ASSPRATGVDQPQH
TRBD1 | - | TRBV20-1 | SARRGTAWNTEAF
- | - | TRBV20-1 | SAYGDSLGDTEAF
- | - | TRBV12-3/TRBV12-4 | ASTPGKRGTYEQY
TRBD2 | few | TRBV20-1 | SAPTSGGQEQY
TRBD1 | - | TRBV12-3/TRBV12-4 | ASRRTGTGPYTQY
TRBD2 | - | TRBV28 | ATRGAGDQETQY
- | - | TRBV7-9 | ASSNDRGYGYT
TRBD1 | - | TRBV5-1 | ASSLSGQTNYEQY
- | few | TRBV20-1 | SAREWEWNRAKNIQY
- | - | TRBV3-1 | ASSQDAGDGSTQY
TRBD1 | - | TRBV20-1 | SAQGGQGDYGYT
- | many | TRBV27 | ASRDSGGAPGSPLH
TRBD1 | - | TRBV10-3 | AISGPGQKQETQY
TRBD1 | many | TRBV12-3/TRBV12-4 | ASSLPGGFNEQF
TRBD1 | - | TRBV28 | ASDGTGTFSEQF
- | - | TRBV12-3/TRBV12-4 | ASSAAGNEQF
TRBD2 | few | TRBV6-5 | ASRTPRGGPYNEQF
- | - | TRBV7-9 | ASNQLDRSGDNEQF
- | - | TRBV5-1 | ASSWARSGANVLT
TRBD1 | - | TRBV4-1 | ASSQEGQGYTGELF
TRBD1 | few | TRBV27 | ASSPIGQGYNEQF
TRBD2 | few | TRBV20-1 | SARRPSGGATDTQY
TRBD2 | few | TRBV29-1 | STTAGTSGKGGYNEQF
- | few | TRBV29-1 | SGRLGLSEGEAF
TRBD2 | - | TRBV7-2 | ASSSGLVSAEQF
- | - | TRBV28 | ASSLWRGGAASTEAF
- | few | TRBV9 | ASSGGVTQGIETQY
TRBD1 | few | TRBV5-1 | ASSPGQGGNTEAF